The table lists the clone carrying this TCR beta chain with a count of one. What it binds is not known. The ends were cut back, 5 bases at V and 1 base at J, with 9 bases in the middle. From germline, CDR1 is SEHNR and CDR2 FQNEAQ (reference sequence). The CDR3 consists of 14 residues. The source of the sample is a study of cytomegalovirus exposure and HLA in healthy donors. Study in general: The roughly 110 validation repertoires were reported in a later analysis to have been generated on the same platform as the approximately 700 first-cohort repertoires.

Study-wide results and limits: Most observed TCR sequences were rare, whereas some public TCRs were detected in many donors.

Sequenced by immunoSEQ multiplex PCR; TCRdb stores in-frame clones only, minus some. The sample has roughly 200,000 clones; approximately 89% are singletons. The donors formed part of the approximately 130-subject validation cohort, distinct from the roughly 730-subject first cohort. The receptor was isolated from a young man in good health and CMV-seropositive. Sequencing was carried out using PBMCs. The J gene is TRBJ1-3, the V gene TRBV7-9; no firm D call. The CDR3 loop is CASSLAGSGNTIYF. DNA of the CDR3: TGTGCCAGCAGCCTGGCGGGTTCTGGAAACACCATATATTTT.